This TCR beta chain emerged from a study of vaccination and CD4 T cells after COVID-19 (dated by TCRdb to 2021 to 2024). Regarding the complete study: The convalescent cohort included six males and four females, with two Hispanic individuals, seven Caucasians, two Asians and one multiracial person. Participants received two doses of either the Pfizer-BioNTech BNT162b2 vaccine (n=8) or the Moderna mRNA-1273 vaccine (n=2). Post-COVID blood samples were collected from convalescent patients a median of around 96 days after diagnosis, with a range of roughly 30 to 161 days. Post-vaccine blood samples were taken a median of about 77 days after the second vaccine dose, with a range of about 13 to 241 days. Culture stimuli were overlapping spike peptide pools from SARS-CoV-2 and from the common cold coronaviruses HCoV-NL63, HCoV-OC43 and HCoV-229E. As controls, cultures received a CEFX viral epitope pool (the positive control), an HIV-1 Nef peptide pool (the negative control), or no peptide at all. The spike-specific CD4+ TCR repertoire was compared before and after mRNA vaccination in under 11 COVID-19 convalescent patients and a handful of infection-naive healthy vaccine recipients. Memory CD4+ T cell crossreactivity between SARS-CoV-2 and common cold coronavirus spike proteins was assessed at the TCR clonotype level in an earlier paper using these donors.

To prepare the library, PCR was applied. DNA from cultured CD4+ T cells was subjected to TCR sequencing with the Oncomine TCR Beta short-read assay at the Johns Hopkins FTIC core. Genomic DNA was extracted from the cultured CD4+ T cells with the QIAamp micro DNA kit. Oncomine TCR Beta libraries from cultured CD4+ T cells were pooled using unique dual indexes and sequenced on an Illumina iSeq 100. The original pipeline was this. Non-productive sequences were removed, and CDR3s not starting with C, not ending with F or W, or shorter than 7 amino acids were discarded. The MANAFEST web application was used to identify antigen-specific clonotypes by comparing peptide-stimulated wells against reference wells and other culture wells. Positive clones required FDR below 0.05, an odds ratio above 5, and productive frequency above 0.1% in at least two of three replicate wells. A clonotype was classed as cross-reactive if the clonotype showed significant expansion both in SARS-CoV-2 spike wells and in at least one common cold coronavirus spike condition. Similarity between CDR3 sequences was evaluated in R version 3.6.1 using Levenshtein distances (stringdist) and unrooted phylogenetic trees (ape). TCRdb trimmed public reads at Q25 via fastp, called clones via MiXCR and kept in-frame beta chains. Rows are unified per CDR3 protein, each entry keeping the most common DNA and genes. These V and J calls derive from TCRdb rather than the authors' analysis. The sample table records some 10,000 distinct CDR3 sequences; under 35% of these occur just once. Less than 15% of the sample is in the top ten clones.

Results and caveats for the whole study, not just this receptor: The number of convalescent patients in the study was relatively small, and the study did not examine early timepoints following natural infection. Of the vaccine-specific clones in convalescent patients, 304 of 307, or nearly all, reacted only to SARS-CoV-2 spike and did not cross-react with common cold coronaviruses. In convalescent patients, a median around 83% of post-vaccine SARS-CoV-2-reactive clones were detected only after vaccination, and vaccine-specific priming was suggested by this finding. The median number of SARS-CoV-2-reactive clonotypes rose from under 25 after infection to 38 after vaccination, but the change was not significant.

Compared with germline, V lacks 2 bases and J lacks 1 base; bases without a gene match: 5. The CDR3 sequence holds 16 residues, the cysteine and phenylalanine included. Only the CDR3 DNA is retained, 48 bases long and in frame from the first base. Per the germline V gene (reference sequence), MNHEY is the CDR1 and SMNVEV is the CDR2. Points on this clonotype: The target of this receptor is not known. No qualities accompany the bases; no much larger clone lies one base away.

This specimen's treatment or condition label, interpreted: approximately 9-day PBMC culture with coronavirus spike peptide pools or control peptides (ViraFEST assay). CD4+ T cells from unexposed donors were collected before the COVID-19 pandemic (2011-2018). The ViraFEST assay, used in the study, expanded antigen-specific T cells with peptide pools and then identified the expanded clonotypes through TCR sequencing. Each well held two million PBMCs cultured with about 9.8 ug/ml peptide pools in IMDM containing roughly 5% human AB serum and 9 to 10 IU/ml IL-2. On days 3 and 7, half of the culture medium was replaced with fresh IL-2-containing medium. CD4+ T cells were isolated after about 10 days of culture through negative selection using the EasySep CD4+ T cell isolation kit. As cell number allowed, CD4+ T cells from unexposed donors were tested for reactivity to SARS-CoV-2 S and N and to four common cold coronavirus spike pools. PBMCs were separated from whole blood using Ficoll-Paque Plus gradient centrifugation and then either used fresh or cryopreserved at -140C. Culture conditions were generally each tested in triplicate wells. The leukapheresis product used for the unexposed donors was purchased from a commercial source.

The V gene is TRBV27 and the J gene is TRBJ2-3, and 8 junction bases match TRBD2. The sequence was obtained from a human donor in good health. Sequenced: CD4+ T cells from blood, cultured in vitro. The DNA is TGTGCCAGCAGTTTAACTAGCGGTCCTGGCACAGATACGCAGTATTTT. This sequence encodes CASSLTSGPGTDTQYF.